This T cell receptor (beta chain) emerged from a study of blood T cell repertoires in COVID-19. Study in general: The United States, Italy and Spain supplied acute and convalescent COVID-19 samples.

CDR3 length: 14 amino acids. Germline V gene lookup returns CDR1 SGHTA and CDR2 FQGTGA. J was trimmed by 9 bases and V by 3 bases; bases with no gene match: 3. Self-reported history from a screening survey and questionnaire set each donor's cohort. As handled by the study authors: Cell counts per sample came from amplifying reference gene primers. The data were produced by immunoSEQ multiplex PCR, yet TCRdb's version contains in-frame clones alone and is incomplete. The DNA gave D and trimming, while V, J and clone size come from that table. The sample contains 170,000 or so clones, 70% to 80% of which appear only once.

Sequenced material: PBMCs or T cells enriched from blood (not recorded which). V gene TRBV7-3 combines with J gene TRBJ2-1, with 12 nucleotides matching TRBD2. This sequence originates from a woman in her forties or fifties who had recovered from COVID-19. The CDR3 sequence is CASSLGLAGSEQFF. The DNA of the CDR3 is TGTGCCAGCAGCTTGGGACTAGCGGGCAGTGAGCAGTTCTTC.